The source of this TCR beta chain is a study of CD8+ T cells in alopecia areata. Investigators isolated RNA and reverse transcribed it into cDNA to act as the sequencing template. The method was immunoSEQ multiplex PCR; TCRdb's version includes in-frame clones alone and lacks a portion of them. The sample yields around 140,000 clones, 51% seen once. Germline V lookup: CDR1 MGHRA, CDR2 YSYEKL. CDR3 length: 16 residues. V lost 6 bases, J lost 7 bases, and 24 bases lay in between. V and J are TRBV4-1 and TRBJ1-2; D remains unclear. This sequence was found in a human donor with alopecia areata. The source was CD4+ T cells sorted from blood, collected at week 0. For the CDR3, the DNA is TGCGCCAGCAGTTCTCCCGGTCGGGCCATGGCGGGTGGCTACACCTTC. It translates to CASSSPGRAMAGGYTF.